This TCR beta chain was sequenced for a study of T cell changes during pregnancy in multiple sclerosis. Only in-frame clones appear in the TCRdb table, and some are missing; sequencing was by immunoSEQ multiplex PCR. This sample has tens of thousands of clones, with about nine tenths found just once. V shed 4 bases and J shed 6 bases, with 9 bases lying between them. This CDR3 has 12 residues. Looked up from germline, CDR1 is SGHNT and CDR2 is YYREEE (reference sequence). This sample comprised peripheral blood, obtained in the third trimester of pregnancy. V is TRBV5-4 and J is TRBJ2-3; TRBD1 is a possible D gene (6 bases). The TCR comes from a female donor with multiple sclerosis, enrolled in a pregnancy study. This CDR3 is CASSRDRDTQYF. The DNA for the CDR3 is TGTGCCAGCAGCCGTGACAGGGATACGCAGTATTTT.